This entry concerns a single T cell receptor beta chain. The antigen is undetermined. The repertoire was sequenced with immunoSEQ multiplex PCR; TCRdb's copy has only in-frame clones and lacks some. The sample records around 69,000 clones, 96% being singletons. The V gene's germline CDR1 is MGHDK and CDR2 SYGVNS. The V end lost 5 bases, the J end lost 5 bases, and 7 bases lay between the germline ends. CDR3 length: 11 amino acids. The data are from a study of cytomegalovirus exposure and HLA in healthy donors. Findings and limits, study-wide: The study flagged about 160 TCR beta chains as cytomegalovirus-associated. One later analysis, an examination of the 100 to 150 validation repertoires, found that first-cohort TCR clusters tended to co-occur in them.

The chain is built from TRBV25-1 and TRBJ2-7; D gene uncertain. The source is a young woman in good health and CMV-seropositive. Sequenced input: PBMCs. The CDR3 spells CASSSLHEQYF. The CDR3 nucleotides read TGTGCCAGCAGTTCCCTCCACGAGCAGTACTTC.